Sequencing of this T cell receptor (beta chain) was carried out in a study of glioma-infiltrating T cells after dendritic cell vaccination (TCRdb year 2016). About the investigation overall: The cohort comprised about 15 glioblastoma patients from Phase I and II dendritic cell vaccination trials, 9 newly diagnosed and 6 with recurrent disease. Between 2003 and 2012, the patients were given dendritic cell vaccination pulsed with autologous tumor lysate. The vaccine consisted of monocyte-derived dendritic cells cultured approximately seven days with IL-4 and GM-CSF, then pulsed overnight with autologous tumor lysate. Each patient got three intradermal injections of the dendritic cell vaccine, spaced at biweekly intervals, in the arm below the axilla. In glioblastoma patients vaccinated with dendritic cells, deep sequencing of TCR beta CDR3 regions served to measure the amount of tumor-infiltrating lymphocytes and to compare repertoires between tumor and blood. Survival after dendritic cell vaccination was correlated with TCR sequencing metrics, such as TIL content and the overlap between tumor and blood repertoires. The research as a whole found: The response model built on TCR overlap across three groups was characterized as speculative, with prospective validation still needed. Higher estimated pretreatment TIL content predicted longer time to progression and overall survival after dendritic cell vaccination. The cohort was small and heterogeneous, with few patients having full blood and tumor sets and even fewer initial-recurrent tumor pairs. No direct relationship between TCR clonality and survival was found, suggesting that a diverse polyclonal response may matter.

Comment on this clone: Its cognate antigen has yet to be identified. Nothing much larger sits one base from this clone, and base qualities are not available.

Trimming removed 3 bases from V and 4 bases from J, leaving 9 bases between the germline ends. Including the terminal cysteine and phenylalanine, the CDR3 comprises 13 residues. Of the read, only the CDR3 DNA is kept; its 39 bases are in frame from base 1. Via the germline V gene (reference sequence), CDR1 is LNHDA and CDR2 SQIVND. Selection of patients required sufficient residual fresh-frozen tumor tissue and over two years of available survival data. Molecular status otherwise varied across the glioblastoma patients, but none of them carried an isocitrate dehydrogenase mutation. PBMC were collected before vaccination, two weeks after the third vaccination, and at tumor progression if progression occurred. The Qiagen DNeasy Blood extraction Kit was used for extraction of genomic DNA. The immunoSEQ assay amplified TCRB CDR3 regions from approximately 2 micrograms of genomic DNA, or from all available DNA when less than that amount was available. The multiplex PCR employed 60 forward primers targeting TCR V beta segments and 13 reverse primers targeting J beta segments. Synthetic control templates were spiked into each sample at limiting dilution to estimate reads per starting template. The Illumina HiSeq System generated 87 bp sequencing reads. On the authors' methods: PCR and sequencing errors were removed by a nearest neighbor algorithm that merged closely related sequences. TCR overlap was defined as the percentage of unique tumor TCR beta sequences that were also found in the peripheral blood of the same patient. TCRdb took over this immuneACCESS table, retaining in-frame rearrangements with V and J assigned. Such tables are incomplete; in checked studies, under half of the missing clones stem from an unresolved V gene, and the remainder is unexplained. From that table come the V and J calls and clone size; the DNA was used to work out D and trimming. The sample has around 62,000 clones on record, 82% of them singletons. Together, the top ten hold 7% to 10% of the sample.

The rearrangement joined TRBV19 to TRBJ2-5, with TRBD1 tentatively as D gene (6 bases match). The clonotype was recovered from a human donor with glioblastoma. Source: blood, taken before dendritic cell vaccination. CDR3 loop: CASSMTRGETQYF. The sequenced DNA: TGTGCCAGTAGTATGACCAGGGGAGAGACCCAGTACTTC. This CDR3, with the reference TRBV19 and TRBJ2-5 proteins standing in past its ends, gives the full variable domain DGGITQSPKYLFRKEGQNVTLSCEQNLNHDAMYWYRQDPGQGLRLIYYSQIVNDFQKGDIAEGYSVSREKKESFPLTVTSAQKNPTAFYLCASSMTRGETQYFGPGTRLLVL.